Presented here are 10 T cell receptor beta chains from one specimen sequenced in a study of cytomegalovirus exposure and HLA in healthy donors. Primers: 60 Vbeta forward and 13 Jbeta reverse. Sequenced by immunoSEQ multiplex PCR; TCRdb stores in-frame clones only, minus some. Found here are 120,000 to 150,000 clones, approximately 84% of them singletons; the top ten hold 1.5% to 2.5%. Source material: PBMCs. These receptors originate from a woman aged 40 to 55 in good health and CMV-seronegative.

The chain recombines TRBV11-3 with TRBJ1-5, with TRBD1 matching over 7 bases. CDR1 and CDR2 from the germline V gene are SGHNT and YENEEA. This CDR3 is 16 amino acids long. With V trimmed by 3 bases and J by 0 bases, 5 bases remained unmatched. For the CDR3, the DNA is TGTGCCAGCAGCTTTGGACAGGTACATAGCAATCAGCCCCAGCATTTT. It encodes CASSFGQVHSNQPQHF.

As for this clone: Other DNA sequences in the sample encode the same CDR3. This rearrangement joins TRBV18 to TRBJ1-4, with 7 bases matching TRBD1. The junction had 0 bases not matched to a gene; V was cut back by 2 bases and J by 0 bases. This CDR3 has 15 amino acids. The V gene's germline CDR1 is KGHSH and CDR2 LQKENI. CDR3 in DNA: TGTGCCAGCTCACCAAGGGGGCCAACTAATGAAAAACTGTTTTTT. Protein: CASSPRGPTNEKLFF.

J is TRBJ2-5 and V is TRBV5-1; a possible D gene is TRBD2 (5 bases). V lost 1 base and J 5 bases, leaving 12 bases between the germline ends. In germline, CDR1 is SGHRS, CDR2 YFSETQ. The CDR3 is 14 amino acids. The CDR3 loop is CASSLTAPGETQYF. The CDR3 nucleotides are TGCGCCAGCAGCTTGACGGCCCCGGGGGAGACCCAGTACTTC. The full variable domain, rest sourced from reference TRBV5-1 and TRBJ2-5, is KAGVTQTPRYLIKTRGQQVTLSCSPISGHRSVSWYQQTPGQGLQFLFEYFSETQRNKGNFPGRFSGRQFSNSRSEMNVSTLELGDSALYLCASSLTAPGETQYFGPGTRLLVL.

The genes are TRBV15 and TRBJ2-2; TRBD2 matches 9 bases. Looked up from germline, CDR1 is LNHNV and CDR2 is YYDKDF (reference sequence). V shed 3 bases, J shed 3 bases, and the junction held 8 bases outside the gene matches. The CDR3 spans 17 residues. This chain's CDR3 is CATSRSEGLAYTGELFF. CDR3 DNA sequence: TGTGCCACCAGCAGGTCCGAAGGACTAGCGTACACCGGGGAGCTGTTTTTT.

V and J are TRBV7-9 and TRBJ2-1; no firm D call. V lost 4 bases to trimming and J lost 9 bases, with 13 bases between them. The CDR3 covers 13 residues. From germline, CDR1 is SEHNR and CDR2 FQNEAQ (reference sequence). CDR3 amino acids: CASSSGYVGEQFF. In DNA form, the CDR3 reads TGTGCCAGCAGCTCGGGTTACGTCGGTGAGCAGTTCTTC.

The count of this clone is one. CDR3 region: CASSLGTSLSSTGELFF. CDR3 in DNA: TGTGCCAGCAGCTTAGGGACTAGCCTTTCGAGCACCGGGGAGCTGTTTTTT. The chain carries TRBV9 and TRBJ2-2, with 9 bases fitting TRBD2. The CDR3 contains 17 residues. J lost 4 bases, V lost 4 bases, and 11 bases had no gene match. Germline CDR1 SGDLS, CDR2 YYNGEE.

The table lists this clone with a few counts. The J gene is TRBJ2-7, the V gene TRBV7-9, with D possibly being TRBD2 (6 bases). V was pared by 0 bases and J by 2 bases, with 14 bases between. The germline V gene encodes CDR1 SEHNR and CDR2 FQNEAQ (reference sequence). This CDR3 spans 16 amino acids. CDR3 nucleotides: TGTGCCAGCAGCTTAGCGTTGAGACTAGGCACCTACGAGCAGTACTTC. It codes for CASSLALRLGTYEQYF.

V usage is TRBV11-2 and J usage is TRBJ2-7; tentatively, D is TRBD2 (5 bases). Germline loops: CDR1 SGHAT, CDR2 FQNNGV. V was cut by 3 bases and J by 3 bases, with 15 bases left in between. The length of the CDR3 is 15 residues. CDR3 coding DNA: TGTGCCAGCAGCTTCGGTGGGAGTAGTAGCTACGAGCAGTACTTC. Its protein is CASSFGGSSSYEQYF.

This sequence joins TRBV6-6 and TRBJ2-7; perhaps TRBD1 as D (6 bases). Germline loops: CDR1 MNHNY, CDR2 SVGAGI (reference sequence). Between the trimmed V and J ends, which lost 0 bases and 4 bases, there was a span of 13 bases. CDR3 length: 15 amino acids. Here the CDR3 DNA reads TGTGCCAGCAGTTACTCGGCAGGGGACGAGTACGAGCAGTACTTC. This translates into CASSYSAGDEYEQYF.

This clone was observed a few times. J is TRBJ2-7 and V is TRBV10-2; 10 bases are shared with TRBD2. With V trimmed by 6 bases and J by 3 bases, 8 bases remained unmatched. The CDR3 loop spans 15 amino acids. The germline CDR1 and CDR2 sequences are WSHSY and SAAADI. The DNA of the CDR3 is TGCGCCAGCAGCTACCCGGGACTAGCGAGCTACGAGCAGTACTTC. Its protein is CASSYPGLASYEQYF.